This entry is about one TCR beta chain. No antigen is known for it. The sample is drawn from a study of brain T cells in children with intractable seizures. The study's findings and limits: Viral specificity was inferred only from CDR3 similarity; HCMV serostatus was unknown. Clones missing pre-surgery may reflect undersampling of that blood sample.

Indicated time point: blood from clinic visit 5 months post-surgery; TSC patient then seizure free. Surgery cases with the highest brain T cell transcript signatures were chosen for sequencing. Patients received at least one anti-epileptic drug before surgery. Produced via immunoSEQ multiplex PCR; TCRdb's table is partial and in-frame only. The top ten hold roughly 5.8% of the sample, which has about 340,000 clones, roughly 93% seen once. Germline values: CDR1 MNHEY, CDR2 SMNVEV (reference sequence). The CDR3 is made up of 14 amino acids. The V and J ends lost 1 base and 9 bases respectively, with 14 bases between them.

The sample in question was peripheral blood, obtained more than 4 months after surgery. The chain joins TRBV27 to TRBJ2-3; D is perhaps TRBD1 (5 bases). The TCR comes from a boy under three years old with tuberous sclerosis and intractable seizures. The CDR3 region is CASSLFGAGRTQYF. CDR3 nucleotide sequence: TGTGCCAGCAGTTTATTTGGGGCCGGGCGGACGCAGTATTTT.